Below are 28 T cell receptor beta chains sequenced from a single sample in a study of shared clonotypes between healthy human individuals. Clones were read by immunoSEQ multiplex PCR, and TCRdb kept only the in-frame ones, dropping some. Of over 950,000 clones in the sample, approximately 77% were seen once. The source material was memory CD4+ T cells from PBMCs. As for subset: CD45RA-negative fraction. These receptor sequences come from a man aged 18 to 29 in good health. Some clones in this sample may be carry-over from other donors' samples.

This clone showed up just a few times. The rearrangement joins TRBV7-8 to TRBJ1-1; 10 bases map to TRBD1. V lost 3 bases to trimming and J lost 5 bases; unmatched junction nucleotides: 9. The CDR3 is 16 residues long. Germline V gene lookup returns CDR1 SGHVS and CDR2 FQNEAQ. The CDR3 sequence is CASSLGDRGQRTEAFF. CDR3 nucleotides: TGTGCCAGCAGCTTGGGCGACAGGGGGCAAAGGACTGAAGCTTTCTTT.

Concerning this clone itself: Other DNA variants within this sample encode the same CDR3. The chain links TRBV7-9 to TRBJ2-7, with 10 bases lining up with TRBD2. CDR3 length: 15 residues. Germline CDR1 and CDR2: SEHNR and FQNEAQ (reference sequence). Trimming cost V 5 bases and J 0 bases; bases outside gene matches: 4. CDR3 in amino acids: CASSPLAGSSYEQYF. CDR3 nucleotides: TGTGCCAGCAGCCCACTAGCGGGGAGCTCCTACGAGCAGTACTTC.

The chain has TRBV19 and TRBJ1-5; a weak D match, TRBD1 (6 bases). The CDR3 length is 15 residues. The V end was cut by 5 bases, the J end by 1 base, with 12 bases between. Germline V gene data show CDR1 as LNHDA and CDR2 as SQIVND (reference sequence). The CDR3 region has the DNA TGTGCCAGTAGTCCTCGACAGGAAAGCAATCAGCCCCAGCATTTT. Residues: CASSPRQESNQPQHF. Full variable domain (remainder filled in from reference TRBV19 and TRBJ1-5): DGGITQSPKYLFRKEGQNVTLSCEQNLNHDAMYWYRQDPGQGLRLIYYSQIVNDFQKGDIAEGYSVSREKKESFPLTVTSAQKNPTAFYLCASSPRQESNQPQHFGDGTRLSIL.

V and J are TRBV14 and TRBJ1-4, with TRBD1 as a possible D gene (5 bases). Germline V gives CDR1 SGHDN, CDR2 FVKESK. Trimming took off 4 bases at V and 7 bases at J, with 19 bases between the two ends. This CDR3 has 16 residues. The DNA of the CDR3 is TGTGCCAGCAGCCCTCTAAGGCAGGGCTCTGGTGAAAAACTGTTTTTT. Translated, it gives CASSPLRQGSGEKLFF.

The chain has TRBV19 and TRBJ1-4; D is unclear. CDR1 and CDR2 (germline): LNHDA, SQIVND (reference sequence). The V and J ends lost 10 bases and 8 bases respectively, with 11 bases between them. The CDR3 spans 11 residues. DNA of the CDR3: TGTGCCACCCAGCGAGAGGAAAAACTGTTTTTT. Amino acids: CATQREEKLFF. The whole variable domain, filled in from reference TRBV19 and TRBJ1-4, reads DGGITQSPKYLFRKEGQNVTLSCEQNLNHDAMYWYRQDPGQGLRLIYYSQIVNDFQKGDIAEGYSVSREKKESFPLTVTSAQKNPTAFYLCATQREEKLFFGSGTQLSVL.

This sequence joins TRBV28 and TRBJ1-2, with 8 bases matching TRBD1. This CDR3 is 16 amino acids long. The trim removed 6 bases at V and 4 bases at J, leaving 13 bases unmatched. CDR1 is MDHEN, CDR2 SYDVKM, per germline. The CDR3 protein is CASSQRQGQGGYGYTF. The CDR3 DNA reads TGTGCCAGCAGCCAAAGACAGGGGCAAGGGGGCTATGGCTACACCTTC.

The chain combines TRBV21-1 with TRBJ1-1. TRBV21-1 is given as a pseudogene. This CDR3 has 16 residues. In DNA, the CDR3 is TGTGCCAGCAGCCAGCCCAGCCGCGGACGGCACACTGAAGCTTTCTTT. Its translation: CASSQPSRGRHTEAFF.

The chain uses TRBV18 and TRBJ1-1; D not resolved. V was trimmed by 2 bases and J by 7 bases, leaving 14 bases between them. CDR1 is KGHSH, CDR2 LQKENI, per germline. CDR3 length equals 14 residues. In DNA form, the CDR3 reads TGTGCCAGCTCACCAATTCCCGGTTGGGATGAAGCTTTCTTT. Protein product: CASSPIPGWDEAFF.

V gene TRBV11-2 combines with J gene TRBJ1-2; D remains ambiguous. Germline values: CDR1 SGHAT, CDR2 FQNNGV. The V gene lost 2 bases and the J gene lost 5 bases, with 12 bases spanning the gap. The CDR3 sequence is 14 residues long. CDR3 sequence: CASSLYSALYGYTF. CDR3 sequence (DNA): TGTGCCAGCAGCTTATATTCAGCTCTTTATGGCTACACCTTC.

V usage is TRBV5-1 and J usage is TRBJ2-7; D is uncertain. The CDR3 consists of 13 residues. CDR1 SGHRS and CDR2 YFSETQ come from the germline V gene. Trimming shortened V by 4 bases and J by 5 bases, and 13 bases separated the two germline ends. CDR3 in amino acids: CASSRAAPNEQYF. As DNA, the CDR3 is TGCGCCAGCAGCCGGGCGGCCCCCAACGAGCAGTACTTC.

A remark on this clone: This same CDR3 is encoded by further DNA sequences in the sample. The V gene is TRBV27, the J gene TRBJ1-1; no clear D gene. Germline loops: CDR1 MNHEY, CDR2 SMNVEV (reference sequence). Trimming removed 2 bases from V and 1 base from J, with 5 bases in between. The CDR3 covers 13 residues. The CDR3 loop reads CASSLERNTEAFF. The CDR3 bases are TGTGCCAGCAGTTTAGAGAGGAACACTGAAGCTTTCTTT.

V and J are TRBV4-3 and TRBJ2-6; 11 bases fit TRBD1. Germline values: CDR1 LGHNA, CDR2 YSLEER. Trimming removed 1 base from V and 2 bases from J; junction bases left unmatched: 1. The CDR3 length is 17 residues. CDR3 bases: TGCGCCAGCAGCCAAGGGACAGGGGGCACTGGGGCCAACGTCCTGACTTTC. Protein: CASSQGTGGTGANVLTF.

The chain employs TRBV9 and TRBJ1-1; weak D call: TRBD1 (6 bases). Germline V gives CDR1 SGDLS, CDR2 YYNGEE. This CDR3 has 15 residues. Trimming stripped 3 bases from V and 4 bases from J, with 16 bases between. CDR3 bases: TGTGCCAGCAGCGCCGGCAGGGGTCTGACCACTGAAGCTTTCTTT. Its protein product is CASSAGRGLTTEAFF.

This chain links TRBV4-2 with TRBJ2-5, with D maybe TRBD1 (5 bases). CDR1 and CDR2 (germline): LGHNA, YNFKEQ. V lost 1 base to trimming and J lost 2 bases, with 14 bases between them. This CDR3 region has 16 residues. Here the CDR3 DNA reads TGTGCCAGCAGCCAAGCGGTAGCAGGGAATCAAGAGACCCAGTACTTC. As protein: CASSQAVAGNQETQYF.

The chain couples TRBV7-2 to TRBJ1-2; 7 nucleotides line up with TRBD1. This CDR3 comprises 15 residues. V was clipped by 5 bases and J by 5 bases; unmatched bases: 11. CDR1 SGHTA and CDR2 FQGNSA come from the germline V gene. Here the CDR3 reads CASSVSQGIAYGYTF. The CDR3, as DNA: TGTGCCAGCAGCGTATCACAGGGGATAGCGTATGGCTACACCTTC. The whole variable domain, filled in from reference TRBV7-2 and TRBJ1-2, reads GAGVSQSPSNKVTEKGKDVELRCDPISGHTALYWYRQSLGQGLEFLIYFQGNSAPDKSGLPSDRFSAERTGGSVSTLTIQRTQQEDSAVYLCASSVSQGIAYGYTFGSGTRLTVV.

The J gene is TRBJ2-7, the V gene TRBV28; 8 positions match TRBD1. The CDR3 has 16 residues. Trimming removed 3 bases from V and 4 bases from J; junction bases left unmatched: 11. The V gene's germline CDR1 is MDHEN and CDR2 SYDVKM. The chain's CDR3 is CASSFPSGQGLYEQYF. The DNA for the CDR3 is TGTGCCAGCAGTTTCCCCTCCGGACAGGGATTATACGAGCAGTACTTC.

With respect to this clone: A single base is all that separates this from a far larger clone, so a read error is likely. The chain is built from TRBV30 and TRBJ1-1; maybe TRBD1 (5 bases). The ends were cut back, 3 bases at V and 5 bases at J, with 7 bases in the middle. The CDR3 sequence is 11 residues long. Germline V gene data show CDR1 as GTSNPN and CDR2 as SVGIG (reference sequence). CDR3 DNA sequence: TGTGCCTGGAGGGACATTACTGAAGCTTTCTTT. Protein sequence: CAWRDITEAFF.

This sequence joins TRBV14 and TRBJ2-5; no firm D call. Germline lookup yields CDR1 SGHDN and CDR2 FVKESK. CDR3 length: 12 amino acids. V was shortened by 1 base and J by 7 bases, with 7 bases between the two germline ends. As DNA, the CDR3 is TGTGCCAGCAGCCAAGCCTGGGGGACCCAGTACTTC. This codes for CASSQAWGTQYF.

This clone was found once. The J gene is TRBJ1-1, the V gene TRBV5-1; TRBD1 is a possible D gene (5 bases). Trimming removed 1 base from V and 5 bases from J, with 12 bases in between. Germline V gives CDR1 SGHRS, CDR2 YFSETQ. The CDR3 is made up of 14 amino acids. The CDR3 nucleotides read TGCGCCAGCAGCTTGAACCCCGGGGGGACTGAAGCTTTCTTT. Translation gives CASSLNPGGTEAFF. Drawing the rest from reference TRBV5-1 and TRBJ1-1, the complete variable domain is KAGVTQTPRYLIKTRGQQVTLSCSPISGHRSVSWYQQTPGQGLQFLFEYFSETQRNKGNFPGRFSGRQFSNSRSEMNVSTLELGDSALYLCASSLNPGGTEAFFGQGTRLTVV.

V is TRBV6-6 and J is TRBJ1-3; D is uncertain. The CDR3 spans 15 residues. V lost 4 bases to trimming and J lost 0 bases, with 10 bases between them. Germline CDR1 reads MNHNY; CDR2 reads SVGAGI (reference sequence). The CDR3 coding sequence is TGTGCCAGCAGTTTCGCGGGCGACTCTGGAAACACCATATATTTT. Amino acid sequence: CASSFAGDSGNTIYF.

The chain joins TRBV19 to TRBJ2-2; D is possibly TRBD1 (5 bases). The germline CDR1 and CDR2 sequences are LNHDA and SQIVND (reference sequence). V lost 10 bases, J lost 8 bases, and 20 bases lay in between. The length of the CDR3 is 14 residues. The CDR3 coding sequence is TGTGCCACCCAAAAGGGGATGTATGGGGGGGAGCTGTTTTTT. Translating it yields CATQKGMYGGELFF.

CDR3 amino acids: CASSELSPGELFF. The CDR3 coding sequence is TGCGCCAGCAGTGAGCTCTCCCCCGGGGAGCTGTTTTTT. V is TRBV5-1 and J is TRBJ2-2; no definite D call. Germline values: CDR1 SGHRS, CDR2 YFSETQ. The CDR3 loop spans 13 amino acids. V was pared by 5 bases and J by 6 bases, with 11 bases between.

The CDR3: CASSAPGTSTDTQYF. CDR3 in DNA: TGTGCCAGCAGTGCCCCTGGGACTAGCACAGATACGCAGTATTTT. V and J are TRBV27 and TRBJ2-3; tentative D call: TRBD2 (6 bases). Germline values: CDR1 MNHEY, CDR2 SMNVEV (reference sequence). The CDR3 contains 15 residues. V was clipped by 5 bases and J by 0 bases, with 12 bases between them.

V usage is TRBV14 and J usage is TRBJ2-1, with D maybe TRBD2 (5 bases). This CDR3 is 16 amino acids long. Trimming took 0 bases from V and 4 from J, leaving 13 bases between them. Germline CDR1 reads SGHDN; CDR2 reads FVKESK. The CDR3 is CASSQDLGGWYNEQFF. The CDR3, as DNA: TGTGCCAGCAGCCAAGATCTCGGCGGGTGGTACAATGAGCAGTTCTTC.

The chain combines TRBV7-2 with TRBJ2-1; possibly TRBD1 for D (6 bases). Germline assignment: CDR1 SGHTA and CDR2 FQGNSA. Between the trimmed V and J ends, which lost 1 base and 7 bases, there was a span of 11 bases. This CDR3 region has 14 residues. The CDR3 DNA reads as TGTGCCAGCAGCTTAGTCAGGGGAGCGAATGAGCAGTTCTTC. Translation gives CASSLVRGANEQFF.

The rearrangement joins TRBV7-9 to TRBJ2-5, with a weak D call TRBD2 (5 bases). The CDR3 is 14 residues long. Germline V CDR1 and CDR2: SEHNR, FQNEAQ (reference sequence). The germline V and J ends were trimmed by 1 base and 1 base, with 7 bases remaining between them. The CDR3 DNA sequence: TGTGCCAGCAGCTTAGGGGGAGCCCAAGAGACCCAGTACTTC. Protein sequence: CASSLGGAQETQYF.

This clone was seen a single time. The chain links TRBV18 to TRBJ2-7; D tentatively reads TRBD1 or TRBD2 (5 bases each). CDR1 KGHSH and CDR2 LQKENI come from the germline V gene. The CDR3 contains 13 residues. V lost 4 bases and J 3 bases, leaving 10 bases between the germline ends. The CDR3, as DNA: TGTGCCAGCTCACGAGGGGTGATCTACGAGCAGTACTTC. It is translated as CASSRGVIYEQYF.

The chain recombines TRBV7-3 with TRBJ2-7, with unresolved D. The germline V and J ends were trimmed by 1 base and 7 bases, with 11 bases remaining between them. Germline assignment: CDR1 SGHTA and CDR2 FQGTGA. CDR3 length: 13 amino acids. This CDR3 is CASSLSPQGEQYF. CDR3 nucleotides: TGTGCCAGCAGCTTAAGCCCCCAAGGAGAGCAGTACTTC.